This T cell receptor beta chain came from a study of blood T cell repertoires in COVID-19. Study-wide background: Sources were T cells, B-cell-depleted T cells, or PBMCs; the material itself was cDNA or gDNA.

The V gene end was trimmed by 4 bases and the J gene end by 6 bases; junction bases not matched to a gene: 13. Germline V gene sequence: CDR1 SGHTS, CDR2 YDEGEE. This CDR3 is 16 amino acids long. Study processing details: Amplification with reference gene primers provided the estimates of nucleated cell counts. The table came from immunoSEQ multiplex PCR; TCRdb's copy has only in-frame clones and leaves some out. V and J calls plus clone size are reproduced from that table; the DNA served to infer D and trimming. The sample shows fewer than 200,000 clones, around 90% of them seen only once. The TCR comes from a man aged 50 to 59 who had recovered from COVID-19. This chain links TRBV5-8 with TRBJ1-5, with TRBD1 identical over 7 bases. What was sequenced was peripheral blood. CDR3 nucleotide sequence: TGTGCCAGCAGCCCCTGGGGGCTACAGGGGAGTCAGCCCCAGCATTTT. Its protein product is CASSPWGLQGSQPQHF.